These 26 T cell receptor beta chains were sequenced from one sample in a study of cytotoxic CD8 clonotypes in ibrutinib-treated CLL. TCRdb's table, derived via immunoSEQ multiplex PCR, lists solely in-frame clones and lacks some. This table holds some 63,000 clones, approximately 90% found once. Sequences were derived from PBMCs, sampled after 12 months of ibrutinib treatment. These receptors originate from a human donor with chronic lymphocytic leukemia.

The chain joins TRBV18 to TRBJ1-1, with D possibly TRBD1 on 5 matching bases. CDR1 KGHSH and CDR2 LQKENI come from the germline V gene. V lost 5 bases, J lost 1 base, and 14 bases lay in between. CDR3 size: 15 residues. CDR3 protein: CASSTRGTTNTEAFF. DNA for the CDR3: TGTGCCAGCTCAACTCGGGGGACTACGAACACTGAAGCTTTCTTT.

This sequence joins TRBV28 and TRBJ2-7; 9 bases align to TRBD1. CDR1 is MDHEN and CDR2 is SYDVKM in the germline V gene. CDR3 size: 15 residues. V shed 0 bases, J shed 3 bases, and the junction held 3 bases outside the gene matches. The CDR3 coding sequence is TGTGCCAGCAGTTTATGGGGACAGGGTTACTACGAGCAGTACTTC. Its protein product is CASSLWGQGYYEQYF.

V gene TRBV7-9 combines with J gene TRBJ2-2; D perhaps matches TRBD2 (6 bases). The germline CDR1 and CDR2 sequences are SEHNR and FQNEAQ (reference sequence). V lost 3 bases and J lost 0, with 11 bases in between. The CDR3 is 16 amino acids. The CDR3 DNA follows: TGTGCCAGCAGCTTCCAAGGCGGGACGAACACCGGGGAGCTGTTTTTT. It translates to CASSFQGGTNTGELFF.

V is TRBV11-3 and J is TRBJ2-7; D is perhaps TRBD2 (5 bases). Germline V CDR1 and CDR2: SGHNT, YENEEA. V dropped 4 bases and J dropped 2 bases, with 15 bases sitting between them. The CDR3 has 15 residues. For the CDR3, the DNA is TGTGCCAGCAGCTCCGACCTGAGCGGACCCTACGAGCAGTACTTC. It translates to CASSSDLSGPYEQYF.

This chain links TRBV14 with TRBJ2-5; 13 nucleotides match TRBD2. The CDR3 runs 15 residues. Losses at the gene ends were 4 bases for V and 4 bases for J; bases not matched to a gene: 3. Germline loops: CDR1 SGHDN, CDR2 FVKESK. The DNA for the CDR3 is TGTGCCAGCAGCCCGTGGACTAGCGGGAGAGAGACCCAGTACTTC. This gives the protein CASSPWTSGRETQYF.

The CDR3 DNA reads as TGTGCCAGCGTTCCGGGAGTGAACAATGAGCAGTTCTTC. The encoded protein is CASVPGVNNEQFF. V and J are TRBV6-5 and TRBJ2-1; a weak D match, TRBD2 (6 bases). Trimming removed 8 bases at V and 5 bases at J, with 13 bases between. Germline V gene sequence: CDR1 MNHEY, CDR2 SVGAGI. The CDR3 has 13 amino acids.

The rearrangement joins TRBV5-6 to TRBJ1-5; D is uncertain. Trimming cost V 0 bases and J 9 bases, with 13 bases left between them. Germline V gives CDR1 SGHDT, CDR2 YYEEEE. The CDR3 contains 14 residues. The CDR3 reads CASSLGDLQGPQHF. CDR3 DNA sequence: TGTGCCAGCAGCTTGGGGGATCTTCAAGGGCCCCAGCATTTT. Full variable domain (outside the CDR3, taken from reference TRBV5-6 and TRBJ1-5): DAGVTQSPTHLIKTRGQQVTLRCSPKSGHDTVSWYQQALGQGPQFIFQYYEEEERQRGNFPDRFSGHQFPNYSSELNVNALLLGDSALYLCASSLGDLQGPQHFGDGTRLSIL.

The rearrangement uses TRBV4-2 and TRBJ1-5; D remains ambiguous. CDR1 LGHNA and CDR2 YNFKEQ come from the germline V gene. The CDR3 is made up of 15 amino acids. Trimming removed 4 bases from V and 2 bases from J, with 12 bases in between. CDR3 region: CASSLGRSGNQPQHF. The CDR3 DNA reads TGTGCCAGCAGCCTCGGGAGGTCGGGCAATCAGCCCCAGCATTTT.

This clone was seen a single time. The rearrangement uses TRBV4-2 and TRBJ2-1; 12 bases fit TRBD2. V lost 1 base and J lost 8; bases outside the gene matches: 6. The CDR3 length is 16 residues. CDR1 and CDR2 from the germline V gene are LGHNA and YNFKEQ. Here the CDR3 DNA reads TGTGCCAGCAGCCAAGGAAGACTAGCGGGAGCGGATGAGCAGTTCTTC. Residues: CASSQGRLAGADEQFF.

This clone was picked up one time. The J gene is TRBJ1-5, the V gene TRBV5-8, with TRBD1 matching 7 bases. The CDR3 extends over 17 amino acids. V trimming: 4 bases; J trimming: 0 bases; junction bases outside the gene matches: 10. Germline V CDR1 and CDR2: SGHTS, YDEGEE. Written as DNA, the CDR3 is TGTGCCAGCAGCGGGGGGACAGCTGCCCTTAGCAATCAGCCCCAGCATTTT. It yields the protein CASSGGTAALSNQPQHF.

CDR3 residues: CASSLNGLGGETQYF. In DNA, the CDR3 is TGTGCCAGCAGCCTCAATGGGTTAGGGGGAGAGACCCAGTACTTC. This chain uses TRBV7-2 with TRBJ2-5; perhaps TRBD1 as D (6 bases). The germline CDR1 and CDR2 sequences are SGHTA and FQGNSA. Trimming pared 5 bases from V and 4 bases from J, leaving 17 bases between. The CDR3 is made up of 15 amino acids.

The gene calls are TRBV18 and TRBJ2-5; 8 bases agree with TRBD1. The CDR3 sequence is 15 residues long. V was pared by 3 bases and J by 5 bases, with 8 bases of the junction left unmatched. The germline V gene has CDR1 KGHSH and CDR2 LQKENI. The CDR3: CASSPRTGQGETQYF. The CDR3 DNA sequence: TGTGCCAGCTCACCGCGTACTGGACAGGGTGAGACCCAGTACTTC.

This chain links TRBV29-1 with TRBJ2-1; 8 bases are a match to TRBD2. This CDR3 spans 16 amino acids. Per the germline V gene, CDR1 is SQVTM and CDR2 is ANQGSEA. Unmatched junction bases numbered 11, after V lost 3 bases and J lost 4 bases. CDR3 residues: CSVEGERESAYNEQFF. CDR3 sequence (DNA): TGCAGCGTTGAGGGGGAGCGGGAGTCAGCGTACAATGAGCAGTTCTTC.

The chain recombines TRBV27 with TRBJ2-1; TRBD2 matches at 9 bases. This CDR3 has 13 amino acids. Germline V lookup: CDR1 MNHEY, CDR2 SMNVEV (reference sequence). V lost 11 bases and J lost 3; bases outside the gene matches: 5. CDR3 DNA sequence: TGTGCCTCTGCGGGGGGGGTCTACAATGAGCAGTTCTTC. Translated, it gives CASAGGVYNEQFF.

CDR3 nucleotides: TGTGCCAGCAGCTTAGAGTTTGGGCGAGGCGGGAACACTGAAGCTTTCTTT. This gives the protein CASSLEFGRGGNTEAFF. V usage is TRBV7-9 and J usage is TRBJ1-1; D gene ambiguous. Germline V gene data show CDR1 as SEHNR and CDR2 as FQNEAQ (reference sequence). The V end was cut by 1 base, the J end by 1 base, with 16 bases between. The CDR3 is made up of 17 amino acids. The full variable domain, with the rest looked up from reference TRBV7-9 and TRBJ1-1, is DTGVSQNPRHKITKRGQNVTFRCDPISEHNRLYWYRQTLGQGPEFLTYFQNEAQLEKSRLLSDRFSAERPKGSFSTLEIQRTEQGDSAMYLCASSLEFGRGGNTEAFFGQGTRLTVV.

In its sample, this clone was seen once. J is TRBJ2-7 and V is TRBV5-1, with D tentatively TRBD1 or TRBD2 (5 bases each). V lost 3 bases to trimming and J lost 5 bases, with 18 bases between them. The CDR3 loop spans 15 amino acids. Germline CDR1 reads SGHRS; CDR2 reads YFSETQ. CDR3: CASSSGLGVTHEQYF. The CDR3 DNA is TGCGCCAGCAGCTCTGGTTTGGGGGTAACCCACGAGCAGTACTTC. Drawing the rest from reference TRBV5-1 and TRBJ2-7, the complete variable domain is KAGVTQTPRYLIKTRGQQVTLSCSPISGHRSVSWYQQTPGQGLQFLFEYFSETQRNKGNFPGRFSGRQFSNSRSEMNVSTLELGDSALYLCASSSGLGVTHEQYFGPGTRLTVT.

The chain has TRBV18 and TRBJ2-5; 12 positions match TRBD2. The CDR3 has 18 residues. V trimming: 2 bases; J trimming: 5 bases; junction bases outside the gene matches: 12. The V gene's germline CDR1 is KGHSH and CDR2 LQKENI. The CDR3: CASSPALAGGPGGETQYF. The CDR3, as DNA: TGTGCCAGCTCACCAGCGCTAGCGGGAGGGCCGGGCGGGGAGACCCAGTACTTC.

The chain is built from TRBV27 and TRBJ1-3; D gene ambiguous. The CDR3 length is 16 residues. V lost 5 bases and J lost 7, with 21 bases in between. Germline CDR1 MNHEY, CDR2 SMNVEV (reference sequence). As DNA, the CDR3 is TGTGCCAGCAGTCCGCTCCGGGGAGGCCTGCGGAACACCATATATTTT. Its translation is CASSPLRGGLRNTIYF.

The CDR3 reads CASRWGGGSKVEQYF. The CDR3 DNA follows: TGTGCCAGCAGGTGGGGAGGGGGCTCAAAGGTGGAGCAGTACTTC. The V and J genes are TRBV6-5 and TRBJ2-7; either TRBD1 or TRBD2 may fit D (7 bases each). V lost 6 bases and J 7 bases, leaving 22 bases between the germline ends. CDR1 and CDR2 from the germline V gene are MNHEY and SVGAGI. The CDR3 is 15 amino acids.

This clone was seen more than once but under ten times. The J gene is TRBJ2-2, the V gene TRBV19; the match to TRBD2 covers 7 bases. The CDR3 consists of 15 residues. The germline gives CDR1 LNHDA, CDR2 SQIVND (reference sequence). The trim removed 7 bases at V and 7 bases at J, leaving 12 bases unmatched. CDR3: CASIGETSHVGELFF. CDR3 bases: TGTGCCAGTATAGGGGAGACTAGCCATGTCGGGGAGCTGTTTTTT.

This clone showed up just a few times. J is TRBJ1-4 and V is TRBV5-4, with D uncertain. The germline gives CDR1 SGHNT, CDR2 YYREEE (reference sequence). Trimming removed 1 base from V and 4 bases from J, with 11 bases in between. The CDR3 sequence is 15 residues long. Written as DNA, the CDR3 is TGTGCCAGCAGCTTGTTAACCGGGAATAATGAAAAACTGTTTTTT. This translates into CASSLLTGNNEKLFF.

With respect to this clone: The same CDR3 is also encoded by other DNA sequences in this sample. The chain is built from TRBV29-1 and TRBJ1-2; 7 nucleotides agree with TRBD1. J was trimmed by 8 bases and V by 4 bases; bases with no gene match: 7. This CDR3 is built from 12 residues. CDR1 SQVTM and CDR2 ANQGSEA come from the germline V gene. The CDR3 DNA reads TGCAGCGTTGGAACAGGGGTTTACGGCTACACCTTC. Amino acid sequence: CSVGTGVYGYTF.

The CDR3 sequence: CSAGQGVNPDTQYF. Written as DNA, the CDR3 is TGCAGCGCTGGGCAGGGGGTGAACCCAGATACGCAGTATTTT. The gene calls are TRBV29-1 and TRBJ2-3; 7 bases line up with TRBD1. With 7 bases clipped from V and 4 bases from J, the junction kept 11 bases outside the gene matches. CDR1 and CDR2 from the germline V gene are SQVTM and ANQGSEA. The CDR3 extends over 14 amino acids.

The chain has TRBV5-4 and TRBJ2-3; D not resolved. The CDR3 consists of 16 residues. The V end was cut by 5 bases, the J end by 4 bases, with 20 bases between. The V gene's germline CDR1 is SGHNT and CDR2 YYREEE (reference sequence). The CDR3 bases are TGTGCCAGCAGGCGGTGGTTTACTGACAAGCCAGATACGCAGTATTTT. Protein sequence: CASRRWFTDKPDTQYF.

The genes are TRBV5-1 and TRBJ2-1; weak D call: TRBD1 (6 bases). The germline CDR1 and CDR2 sequences are SGHRS and YFSETQ. The CDR3 has 15 amino acids. V lost 0 bases to trimming and J lost 4 bases, with 11 bases between them. The CDR3 reads CASSLDPGEYNEQFF. DNA for the CDR3: TGCGCCAGCAGCTTGGACCCAGGGGAATACAATGAGCAGTTCTTC.

The chain joins TRBV4-1 to TRBJ2-1; D may be TRBD2 (5 bases). The CDR3 is 16 residues long. The germline V and J ends were trimmed by 2 bases and 4 bases, with 15 bases remaining between them. Germline V gene sequence: CDR1 MGHRA, CDR2 YSYEKL. The chain's CDR3 is CASSQTLVRTYNEQFF. As DNA, the CDR3 is TGCGCCAGCAGCCAAACTTTGGTCCGGACTTACAATGAGCAGTTCTTC.